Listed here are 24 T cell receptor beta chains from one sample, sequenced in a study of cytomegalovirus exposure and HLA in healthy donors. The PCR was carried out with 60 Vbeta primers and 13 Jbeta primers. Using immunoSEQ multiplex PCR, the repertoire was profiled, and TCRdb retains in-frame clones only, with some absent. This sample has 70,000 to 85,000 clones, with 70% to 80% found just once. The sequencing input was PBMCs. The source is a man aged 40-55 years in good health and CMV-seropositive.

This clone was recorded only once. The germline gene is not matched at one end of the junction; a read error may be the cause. The CDR3 region is CASSFPTIIPEAQYF. CDR3 DNA: TGTGCCAGCAGTTTCCCGACCATCATCCCAGAGGCCCAGTACTTC. The chain uses TRBV28 and TRBJ2-5, with D unclear. CDR1 is MDHEN and CDR2 is SYDVKM in the germline V gene. There are 15 residues in the CDR3.

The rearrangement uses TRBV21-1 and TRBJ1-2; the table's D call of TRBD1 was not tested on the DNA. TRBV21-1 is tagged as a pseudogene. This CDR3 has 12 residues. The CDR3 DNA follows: TGTGCCAGCAGTACAGGGGGCTCTGGCTACACCTTC. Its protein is CASSTGGSGYTF.

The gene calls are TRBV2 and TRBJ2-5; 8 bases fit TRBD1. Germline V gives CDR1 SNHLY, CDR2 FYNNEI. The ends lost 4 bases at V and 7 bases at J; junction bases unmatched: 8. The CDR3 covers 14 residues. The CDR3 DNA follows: TGTGCCAGCAGTGGAGGACAGGGTGGTGTGACCCAGTACTTC. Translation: CASSGGQGGVTQYF.

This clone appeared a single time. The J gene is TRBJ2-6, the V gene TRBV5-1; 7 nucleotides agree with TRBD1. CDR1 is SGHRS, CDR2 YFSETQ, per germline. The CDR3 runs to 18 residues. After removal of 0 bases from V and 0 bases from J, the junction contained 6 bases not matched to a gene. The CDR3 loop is CASSLADRLSSGANVLTF. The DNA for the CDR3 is TGCGCCAGCAGCTTGGCGGACAGGTTGAGCTCTGGGGCCAACGTCCTGACTTTC.

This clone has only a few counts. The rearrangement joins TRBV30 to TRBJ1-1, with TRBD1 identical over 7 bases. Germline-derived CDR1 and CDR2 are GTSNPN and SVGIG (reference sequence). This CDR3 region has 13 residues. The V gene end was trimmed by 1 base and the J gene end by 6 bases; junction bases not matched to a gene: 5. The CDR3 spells CAWSGRQGAEAFF. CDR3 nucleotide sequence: TGTGCCTGGAGTGGTCGGCAGGGGGCTGAAGCTTTCTTT.

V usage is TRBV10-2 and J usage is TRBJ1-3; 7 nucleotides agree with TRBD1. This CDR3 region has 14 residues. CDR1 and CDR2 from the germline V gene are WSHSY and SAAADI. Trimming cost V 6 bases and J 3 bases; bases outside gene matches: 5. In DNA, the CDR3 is TGCGCCAGCAGGGTGACAGGGAGTGGAAACACCATATATTTT. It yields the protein CASRVTGSGNTIYF.

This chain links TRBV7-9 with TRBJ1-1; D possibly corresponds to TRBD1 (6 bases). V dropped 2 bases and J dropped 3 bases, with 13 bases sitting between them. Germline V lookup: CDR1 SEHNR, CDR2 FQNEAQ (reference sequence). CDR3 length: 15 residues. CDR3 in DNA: TGTGCCAGCAGCTTAAAGGGCAGGGGCGACACTGAAGCTTTCTTT. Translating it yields CASSLKGRGDTEAFF.

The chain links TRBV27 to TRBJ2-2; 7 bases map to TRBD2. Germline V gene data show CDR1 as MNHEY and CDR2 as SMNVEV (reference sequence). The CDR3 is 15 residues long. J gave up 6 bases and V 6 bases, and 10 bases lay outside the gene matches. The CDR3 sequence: CASRLYAGDAGELFF. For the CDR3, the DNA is TGTGCCAGCAGACTTTATGCGGGGGACGCCGGGGAGCTGTTTTTT.

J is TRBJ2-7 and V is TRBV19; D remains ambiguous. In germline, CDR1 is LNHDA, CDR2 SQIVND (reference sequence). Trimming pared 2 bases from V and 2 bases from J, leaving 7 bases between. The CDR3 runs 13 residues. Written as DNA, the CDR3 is TGTGCCAGTAGTATAAGCCTCACCTACGAGCAGTACTTC. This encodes CASSISLTYEQYF.

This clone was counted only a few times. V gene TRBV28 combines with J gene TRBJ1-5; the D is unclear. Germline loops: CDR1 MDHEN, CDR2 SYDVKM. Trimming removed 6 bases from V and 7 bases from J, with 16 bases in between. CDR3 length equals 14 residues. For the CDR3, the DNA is TGTGCCAGCAGGACGTATGAGATGGGCCAGCCCCAGCATTTT. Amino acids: CASRTYEMGQPQHF.

CDR3 in DNA: TGTGCCAGCAGGAGGGCTAGCGGGCGGAATGAGCAGTTCTTC. Protein: CASRRASGRNEQFF. The rearrangement links TRBV2 to TRBJ2-1, with 8 nucleotides matching TRBD2. Germline assignment: CDR1 SNHLY and CDR2 FYNNEI. The CDR3 runs to 14 residues. The V and J ends lost 6 bases and 7 bases, in that order; junction bases with no gene match: 8.

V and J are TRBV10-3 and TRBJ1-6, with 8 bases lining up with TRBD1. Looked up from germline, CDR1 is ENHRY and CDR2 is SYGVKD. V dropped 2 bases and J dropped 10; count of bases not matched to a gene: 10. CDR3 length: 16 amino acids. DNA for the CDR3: TGTGCCATCAGTGAGAGGGGGGACAGGCTTGACTCACCCCTCCACTTT. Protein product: CAISERGDRLDSPLHF.

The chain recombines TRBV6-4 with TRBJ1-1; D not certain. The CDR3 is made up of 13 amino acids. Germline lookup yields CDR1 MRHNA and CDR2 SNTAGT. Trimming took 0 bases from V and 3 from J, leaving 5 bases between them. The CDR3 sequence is CASSDSAYTEAFF. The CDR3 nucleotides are TGTGCCAGCAGTGACTCAGCGTACACTGAAGCTTTCTTT.

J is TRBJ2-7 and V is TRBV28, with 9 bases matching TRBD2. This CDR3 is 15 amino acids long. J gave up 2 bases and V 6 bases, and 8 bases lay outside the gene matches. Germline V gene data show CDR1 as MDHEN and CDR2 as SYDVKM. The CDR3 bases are TGTGCCAGCAGATCCGGGACTAGCAGCACCTACGAGCAGTACTTC. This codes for CASRSGTSSTYEQYF.

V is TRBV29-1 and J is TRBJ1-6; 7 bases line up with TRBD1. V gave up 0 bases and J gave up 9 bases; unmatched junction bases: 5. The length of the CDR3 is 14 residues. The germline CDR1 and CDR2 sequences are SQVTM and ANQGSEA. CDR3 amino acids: CSVEETGRGSPLHF. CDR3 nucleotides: TGCAGCGTTGAAGAGACAGGGAGAGGTTCACCCCTCCACTTT.

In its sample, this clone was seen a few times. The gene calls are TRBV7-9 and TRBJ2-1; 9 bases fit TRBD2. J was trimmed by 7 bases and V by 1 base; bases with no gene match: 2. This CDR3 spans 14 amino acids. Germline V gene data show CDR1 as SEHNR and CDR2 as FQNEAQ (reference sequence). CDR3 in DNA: TGTGCCAGCAGCTTAGATAGCGGGAGTAATGAGCAGTTCTTC. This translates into CASSLDSGSNEQFF.

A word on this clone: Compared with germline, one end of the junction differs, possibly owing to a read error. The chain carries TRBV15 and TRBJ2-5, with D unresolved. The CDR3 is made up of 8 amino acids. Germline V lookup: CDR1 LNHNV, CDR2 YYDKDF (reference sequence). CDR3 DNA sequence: TGTGCCACCAGCCCCCTCCACTTC. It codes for CATSPLHF.

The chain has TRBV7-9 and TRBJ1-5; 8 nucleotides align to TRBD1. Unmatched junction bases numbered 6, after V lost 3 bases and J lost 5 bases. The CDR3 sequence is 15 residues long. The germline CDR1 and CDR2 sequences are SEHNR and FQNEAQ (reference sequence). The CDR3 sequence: CASSFGQGGDQPQHF. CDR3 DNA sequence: TGTGCCAGCAGCTTCGGACAGGGCGGGGATCAGCCCCAGCATTTT.

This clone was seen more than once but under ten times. The CDR3 loop reads CASSSTGPGEKLFF. The CDR3 nucleotides are TGTGCCAGCAGCTCTACAGGGCCGGGTGAAAAACTGTTTTTT. J is TRBJ1-4 and V is TRBV5-4; TRBD1 is a possible D gene (6 bases). CDR3 length: 14 amino acids. Trimming shortened V by 3 bases and J by 7 bases, and 13 bases separated the two germline ends. Germline CDR1 SGHNT, CDR2 YYREEE (reference sequence).

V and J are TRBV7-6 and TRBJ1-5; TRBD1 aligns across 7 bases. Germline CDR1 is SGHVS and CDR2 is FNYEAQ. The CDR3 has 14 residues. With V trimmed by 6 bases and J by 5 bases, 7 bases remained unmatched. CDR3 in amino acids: CASSPGQVYQPQHF. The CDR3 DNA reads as TGTGCCAGCAGTCCCGGACAGGTCTATCAGCCCCAGCATTTT.

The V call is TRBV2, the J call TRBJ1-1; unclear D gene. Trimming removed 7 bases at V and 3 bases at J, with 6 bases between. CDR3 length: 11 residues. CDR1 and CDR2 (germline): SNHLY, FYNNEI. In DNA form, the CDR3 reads TGTGCCAGCACCCGGGACACTGAAGCTTTCTTT. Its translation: CASTRDTEAFF.

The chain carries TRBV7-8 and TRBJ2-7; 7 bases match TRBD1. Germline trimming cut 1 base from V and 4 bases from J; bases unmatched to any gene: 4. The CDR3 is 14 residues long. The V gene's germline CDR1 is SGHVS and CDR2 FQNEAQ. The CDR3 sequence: CASSLETGSYEQYF. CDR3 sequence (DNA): TGTGCCAGCAGCTTAGAGACAGGGTCTTACGAGCAGTACTTC.

The CDR3 is CASSLEIGGNEQFF. CDR3 nucleotide sequence: TGTGCCAGCAGCTTAGAGATCGGAGGCAATGAGCAGTTCTTC. The rearrangement links TRBV7-7 to TRBJ2-1, with D perhaps matching TRBD2 (5 bases). V gave up 1 base and J gave up 6 bases, with 10 bases separating them. The CDR3 is 14 residues long. CDR1 SSHAT and CDR2 FNYEAQ come from the germline V gene (reference sequence).

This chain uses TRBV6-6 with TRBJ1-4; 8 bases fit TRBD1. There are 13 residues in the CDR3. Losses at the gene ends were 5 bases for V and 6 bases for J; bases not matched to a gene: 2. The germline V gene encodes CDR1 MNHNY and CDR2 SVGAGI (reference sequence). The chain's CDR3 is CASSQTGDEKLFF. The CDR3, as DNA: TGTGCCAGCAGTCAGACAGGGGATGAAAAACTGTTTTTT.